This T cell receptor (beta chain) originates from a study of CD8 T cells in Susac syndrome. Sequencing of TCR beta was performed on blood CD8+ and CD4+ T cells. Random hexamers primed reverse transcription of about 0.45 to 1 ug RNA. An immunoSEQ multiplex PCR amplified TCR beta CDR3 over 54 Vbeta and 13 Jbeta. MiXCR, applied by TCRdb to the immunoSEQ multiplex PCR reads, yields one record per CDR3 protein. The data contain tens of thousands of distinct CDR3 sequences, around 96% of them singletons. V lost 0 bases to trimming and J lost 4 bases, with 9 bases between them. This CDR3 comprises 15 residues. CDR1 MNHEY and CDR2 SVGAGI come from the germline V gene.

The TCR originated in a human donor with multiple sclerosis. The J gene is TRBJ2-2, the V gene TRBV6-5; D gene unclear. Input material: CD8+ T cells from PBMCs. The CDR3 nucleotides read TGTGCCAGCAGTTACTCGGTACCGCCCACCGGGGAGCTGTTTTTT. Translating gives CASSYSVPPTGELFF.